This T cell receptor beta chain was captured in a study of T cell changes during pregnancy in multiple sclerosis. This CDR3 is 17 amino acids long. CDR1 is LNHDA and CDR2 is SQIVND in the germline V gene (reference sequence). Unmatched junction bases numbered 10, after V lost 4 bases and J lost 1 base. Repertoires were generated with immunoSEQ multiplex PCR, while TCRdb's copy carries only in-frame clones and drops some. The data contain 130,000 or so clones, about 93% of them seen just once; the ten biggest clones take up roughly 6.2%. This sequence was found in a female donor with multiple sclerosis, enrolled in a pregnancy study. This rearrangement joins TRBV19 to TRBJ1-2; 9 positions agree with TRBD1. The input for sequencing was peripheral blood, taken before pregnancy. CDR3 in amino acids: CASSNSGTGIVNYGYTF. The CDR3 coding sequence is TGTGCCAGTAGTAACTCCGGGACAGGGATCGTTAACTATGGCTACACCTTC.